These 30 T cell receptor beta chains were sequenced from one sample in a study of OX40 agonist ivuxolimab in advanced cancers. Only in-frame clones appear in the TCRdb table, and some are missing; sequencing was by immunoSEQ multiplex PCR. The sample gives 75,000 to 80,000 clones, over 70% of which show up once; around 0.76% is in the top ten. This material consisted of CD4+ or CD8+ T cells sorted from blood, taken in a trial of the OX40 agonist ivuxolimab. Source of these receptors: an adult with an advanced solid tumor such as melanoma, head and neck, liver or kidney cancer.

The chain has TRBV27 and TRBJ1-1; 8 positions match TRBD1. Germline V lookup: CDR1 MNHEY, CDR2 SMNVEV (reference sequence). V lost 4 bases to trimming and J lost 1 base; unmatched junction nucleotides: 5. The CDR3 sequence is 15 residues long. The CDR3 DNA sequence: TGTGCCAGCAGTTCCCAGACAGGGGCGAACACTGAAGCTTTCTTT. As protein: CASSSQTGANTEAFF.

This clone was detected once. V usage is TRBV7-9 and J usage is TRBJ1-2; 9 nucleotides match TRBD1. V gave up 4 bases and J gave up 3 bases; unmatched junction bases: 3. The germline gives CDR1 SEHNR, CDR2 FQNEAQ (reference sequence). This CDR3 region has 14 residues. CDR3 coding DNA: TGTGCCAGCAGCTGGAGACAGGGGGACTATGGCTACACCTTC. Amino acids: CASSWRQGDYGYTF.

CDR3 region: CASSLNSARNEQFF. DNA of the CDR3: TGTGCCAGCAGCTTAAATAGCGCCCGCAATGAGCAGTTCTTC. The rearrangement uses TRBV7-2 and TRBJ2-1; D is possibly TRBD2 (5 bases). The germline CDR1 and CDR2 sequences are SGHTA and FQGNSA. The CDR3 runs 14 residues. V lost 2 bases, J lost 6 bases, and 11 bases lay in between.

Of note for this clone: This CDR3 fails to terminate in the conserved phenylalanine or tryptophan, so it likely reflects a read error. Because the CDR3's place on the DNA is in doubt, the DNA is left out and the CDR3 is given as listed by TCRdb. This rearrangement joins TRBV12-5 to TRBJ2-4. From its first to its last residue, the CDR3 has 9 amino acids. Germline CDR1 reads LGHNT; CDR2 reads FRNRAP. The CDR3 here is CASGFRPSD.

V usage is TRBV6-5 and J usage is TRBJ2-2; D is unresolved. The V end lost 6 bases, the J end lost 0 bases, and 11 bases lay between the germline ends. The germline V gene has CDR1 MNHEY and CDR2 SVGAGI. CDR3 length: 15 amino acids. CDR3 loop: CASRHGSANTGELFF. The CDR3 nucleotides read TGTGCCAGCAGACACGGGTCCGCGAACACCGGGGAGCTGTTTTTT.

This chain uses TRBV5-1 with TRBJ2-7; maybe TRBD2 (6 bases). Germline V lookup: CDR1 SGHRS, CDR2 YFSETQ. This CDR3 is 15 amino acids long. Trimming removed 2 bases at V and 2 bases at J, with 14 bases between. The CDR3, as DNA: TGCGCCAGCAGCTTATCCGGGACTCCGACCTACGAGCAGTACTTC. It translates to CASSLSGTPTYEQYF.

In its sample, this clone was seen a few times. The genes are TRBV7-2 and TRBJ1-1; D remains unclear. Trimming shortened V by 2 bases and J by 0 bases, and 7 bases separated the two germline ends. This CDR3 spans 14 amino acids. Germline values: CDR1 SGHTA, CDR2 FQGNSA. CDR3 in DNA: TGTGCCAGCAGCTTACCTGTCATGAACACTGAAGCTTTCTTT. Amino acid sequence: CASSLPVMNTEAFF.

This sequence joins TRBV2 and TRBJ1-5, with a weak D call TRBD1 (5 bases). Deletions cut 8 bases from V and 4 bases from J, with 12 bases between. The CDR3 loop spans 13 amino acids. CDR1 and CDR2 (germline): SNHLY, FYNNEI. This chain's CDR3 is CASLRQPNQPQHF. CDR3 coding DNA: TGTGCCAGCTTAAGACAGCCAAATCAGCCCCAGCATTTT.

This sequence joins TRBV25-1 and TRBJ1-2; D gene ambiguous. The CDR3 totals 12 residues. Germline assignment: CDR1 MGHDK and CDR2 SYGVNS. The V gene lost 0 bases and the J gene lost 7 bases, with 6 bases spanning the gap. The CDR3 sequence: CASSEYRTGYTF. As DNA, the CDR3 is TGTGCCAGCAGTGAATACAGGACTGGCTACACCTTC.

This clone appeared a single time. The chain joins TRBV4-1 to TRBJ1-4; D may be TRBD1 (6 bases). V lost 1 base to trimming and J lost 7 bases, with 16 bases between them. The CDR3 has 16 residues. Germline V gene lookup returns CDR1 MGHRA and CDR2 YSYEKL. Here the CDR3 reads CASSQGSGGGGEKLFF. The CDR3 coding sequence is TGCGCCAGCAGCCAAGGCTCCGGGGGCGGAGGTGAAAAACTGTTTTTT.

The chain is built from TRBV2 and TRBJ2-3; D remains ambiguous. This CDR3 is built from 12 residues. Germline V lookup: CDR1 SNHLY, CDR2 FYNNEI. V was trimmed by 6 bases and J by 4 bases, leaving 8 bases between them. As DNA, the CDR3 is TGTGCCAGCAGAGGAGAGGCAGATACGCAGTATTTT. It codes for CASRGEADTQYF.

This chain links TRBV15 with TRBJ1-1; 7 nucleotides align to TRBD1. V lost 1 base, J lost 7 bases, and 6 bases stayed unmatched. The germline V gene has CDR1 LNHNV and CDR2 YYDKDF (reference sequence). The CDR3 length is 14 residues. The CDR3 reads CATSRGRTGFEAFF. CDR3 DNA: TGTGCCACCAGCAGAGGCAGGACAGGTTTTGAAGCTTTCTTT.

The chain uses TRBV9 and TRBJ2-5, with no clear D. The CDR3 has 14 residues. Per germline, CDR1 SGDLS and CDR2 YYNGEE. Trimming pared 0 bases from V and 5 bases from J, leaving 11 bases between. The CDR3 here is CASSVVGSSETQYF. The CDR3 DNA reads TGTGCCAGCAGCGTAGTGGGTAGCAGTGAGACCCAGTACTTC.

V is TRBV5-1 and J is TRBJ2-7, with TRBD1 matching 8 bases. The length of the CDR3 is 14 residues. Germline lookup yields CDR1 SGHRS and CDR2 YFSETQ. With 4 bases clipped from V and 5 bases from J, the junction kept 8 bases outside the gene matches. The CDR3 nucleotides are TGCGCCAGCAGCCGGACAGGGACGCCTGACGAGCAGTACTTC. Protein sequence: CASSRTGTPDEQYF.

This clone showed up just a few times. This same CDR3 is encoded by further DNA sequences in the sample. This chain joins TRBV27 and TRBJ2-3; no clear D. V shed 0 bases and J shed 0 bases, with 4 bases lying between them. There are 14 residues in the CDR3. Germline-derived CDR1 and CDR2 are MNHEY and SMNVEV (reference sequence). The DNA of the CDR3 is TGTGCCAGCAGTTTATCGGCGAGCACAGATACGCAGTATTTT. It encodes CASSLSASTDTQYF.

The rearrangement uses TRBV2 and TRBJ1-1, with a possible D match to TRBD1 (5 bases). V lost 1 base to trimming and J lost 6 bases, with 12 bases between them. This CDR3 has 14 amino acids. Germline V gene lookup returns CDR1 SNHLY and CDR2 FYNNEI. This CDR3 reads CASSEGRQGSEAFF. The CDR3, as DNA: TGTGCCAGCAGTGAAGGTCGGCAGGGATCTGAAGCTTTCTTT.

The CDR3 is CASSLRSVTNYGYTF. DNA for the CDR3: TGTGCCAGCAGCCTCAGGTCGGTAACGAACTATGGCTACACCTTC. This chain joins TRBV16 and TRBJ1-2; D is unresolved. Germline assignment: CDR1 KGHSY and CDR2 FQNENV. The V end lost 4 bases, the J end lost 2 bases, and 14 bases lay between the germline ends. The CDR3 contains 15 residues.

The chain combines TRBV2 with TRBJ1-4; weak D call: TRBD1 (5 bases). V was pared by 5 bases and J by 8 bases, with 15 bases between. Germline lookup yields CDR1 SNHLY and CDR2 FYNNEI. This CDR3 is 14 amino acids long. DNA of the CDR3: TGTGCCAGCAGTTCTTCAGGGTTCAGGGAAAAACTGTTTTTT. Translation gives CASSSSGFREKLFF. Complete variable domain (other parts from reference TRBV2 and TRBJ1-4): EPEVTQTPSHQVTQMGQEVILRCVPISNHLYFYWYRQILGQKVEFLVSFYNNEISEKSEIFDDQFSVERPDGSNFTLKIRSTKLEDSAMYFCASSSSGFREKLFFGSGTQLSVL.

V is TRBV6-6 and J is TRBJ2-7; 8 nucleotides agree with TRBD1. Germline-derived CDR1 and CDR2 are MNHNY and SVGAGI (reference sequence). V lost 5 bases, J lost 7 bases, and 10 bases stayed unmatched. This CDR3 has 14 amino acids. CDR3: CASSVDRGPGEQYF. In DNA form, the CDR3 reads TGTGCCAGCAGTGTAGACAGGGGCCCAGGTGAGCAGTACTTC.

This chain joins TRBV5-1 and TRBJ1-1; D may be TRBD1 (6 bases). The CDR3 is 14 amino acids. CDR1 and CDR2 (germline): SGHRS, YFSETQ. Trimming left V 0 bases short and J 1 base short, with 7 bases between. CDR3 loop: CASSLGTENTEAFF. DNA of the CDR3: TGCGCCAGCAGCTTGGGGACAGAGAACACTGAAGCTTTCTTT.

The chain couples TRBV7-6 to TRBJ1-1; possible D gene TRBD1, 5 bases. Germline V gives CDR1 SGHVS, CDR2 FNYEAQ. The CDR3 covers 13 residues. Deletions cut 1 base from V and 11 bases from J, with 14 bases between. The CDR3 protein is CASSLGGAKVAFF. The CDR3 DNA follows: TGTGCCAGCAGCTTAGGAGGGGCTAAAGTGGCTTTCTTT.

CDR3 sequence: CASSLAGNEQFF. In DNA form, the CDR3 reads TGTGCCAGCAGCTTGGCAGGGAATGAGCAGTTCTTC. This sequence joins TRBV5-6 and TRBJ2-1; a weak D match, TRBD1 (5 bases). Germline V gene data show CDR1 as SGHDT and CDR2 as YYEEEE. Trimming left V 0 bases short and J 7 bases short, with 5 bases between. The CDR3 extends over 12 amino acids.

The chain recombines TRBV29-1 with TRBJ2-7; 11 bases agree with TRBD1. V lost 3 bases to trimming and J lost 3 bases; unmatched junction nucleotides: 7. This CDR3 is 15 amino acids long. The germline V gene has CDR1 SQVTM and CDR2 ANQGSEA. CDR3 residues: CSVDSGTGGNYEQYF. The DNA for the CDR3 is TGCAGCGTTGACTCCGGGACAGGGGGGAACTACGAGCAGTACTTC.

The CDR3 reads CASSRDRAGETQYF. As DNA, the CDR3 is TGTGCCAGCAGTAGGGACAGGGCGGGGGAGACCCAGTACTTC. The chain carries TRBV28 and TRBJ2-5; 9 positions match TRBD1. This CDR3 contains 14 residues. Losses at the gene ends were 5 bases for V and 5 bases for J; bases not matched to a gene: 6. Germline values: CDR1 MDHEN, CDR2 SYDVKM.

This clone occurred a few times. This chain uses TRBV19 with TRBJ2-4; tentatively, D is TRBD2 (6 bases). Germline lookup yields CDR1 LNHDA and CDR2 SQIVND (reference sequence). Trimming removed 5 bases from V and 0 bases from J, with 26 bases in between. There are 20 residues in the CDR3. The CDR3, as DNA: TGTGCCAGTAGTGCGGTTGCCGGGACTTCCGCCTTACTAGCCAAAAACATTCAGTACTTC. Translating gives CASSAVAGTSALLAKNIQYF.

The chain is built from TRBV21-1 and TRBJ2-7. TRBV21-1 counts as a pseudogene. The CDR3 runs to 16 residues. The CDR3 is CASSRLRRTPTYEQYF. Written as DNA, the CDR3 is TGTGCCAGCAGCAGATTACGGCGGACCCCTACCTACGAGCAGTACTTC.

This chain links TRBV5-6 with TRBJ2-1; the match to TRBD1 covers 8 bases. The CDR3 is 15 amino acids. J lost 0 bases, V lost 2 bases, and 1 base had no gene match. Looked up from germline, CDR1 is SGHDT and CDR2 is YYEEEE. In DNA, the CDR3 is TGTGCCAGCAGCTTAGGACAGGGCTCCTACAATGAGCAGTTCTTC. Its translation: CASSLGQGSYNEQFF.

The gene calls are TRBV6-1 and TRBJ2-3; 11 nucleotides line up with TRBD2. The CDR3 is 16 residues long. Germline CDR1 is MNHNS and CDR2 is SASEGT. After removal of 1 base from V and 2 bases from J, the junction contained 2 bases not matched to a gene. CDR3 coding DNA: TGTGCCAGCAGTGAAGTAGCGGGGGGGTCCACAGATACGCAGTATTTT. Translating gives CASSEVAGGSTDTQYF.

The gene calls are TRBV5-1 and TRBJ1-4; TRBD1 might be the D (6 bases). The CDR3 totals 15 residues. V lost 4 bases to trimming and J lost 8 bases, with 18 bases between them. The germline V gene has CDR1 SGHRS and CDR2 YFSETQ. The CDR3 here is CASSPGQPFEEKLFF. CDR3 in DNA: TGCGCCAGCAGCCCAGGACAGCCATTTGAAGAAAAACTGTTTTTT.

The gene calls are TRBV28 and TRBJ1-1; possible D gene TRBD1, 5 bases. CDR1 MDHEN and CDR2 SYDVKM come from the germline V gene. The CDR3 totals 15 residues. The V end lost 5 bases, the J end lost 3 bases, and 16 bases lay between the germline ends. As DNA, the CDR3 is TGTGCCAGCAGTACCGGCGGGGCCACATACACTGAAGCTTTCTTT. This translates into CASSTGGATYTEAFF. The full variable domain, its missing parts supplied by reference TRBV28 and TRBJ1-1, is DVKVTQSSRYLVKRTGEKVFLECVQDMDHENMFWYRQDPGLGLRLIYFSYDVKMKEKGDIPEGYSVSREKKERFSLILESASTNQTSMYLCASSTGGATYTEAFFGQGTRLTVV.